The clone carrying this T cell receptor beta chain was observed a handful of times. Produced via immunoSEQ multiplex PCR; TCRdb's table is partial and in-frame only. In the table there are around 300,000 clones, around 87% of which are singletons. This record belongs to a study of blood T cell repertoires in COVID-19. CDR3 length: 14 amino acids. Germline V CDR1 and CDR2: LGHNA, YNFKEQ. After removal of 2 bases from V and 14 bases from J, the junction contained 6 bases not matched to a gene. Cohorts were determined from participant-reported clinical history. The specimen was PBMCs or T cells enriched from blood (not recorded which). The rearrangement joins TRBV4-2 to TRBJ1-6, with 10 positions matching TRBD1. The receptor was derived from a woman aged 25 to 39 who had recovered from COVID-19. The CDR3 DNA reads TGTGCCAGCAGCCAATCGGGACAGGGGAAAACCCTCCACTTT. This codes for CASSQSGQGKTLHF.